One and the same sample provided the 23 T cell receptor beta chains below, sequenced in a study of blood T cell repertoires in COVID-19. Repertoires were generated with immunoSEQ multiplex PCR, while TCRdb's copy carries only in-frame clones and drops some. Of fewer than 180,000 clones listed, about 86% were seen once; the top ten hold around 3.3%. Sequences were obtained from peripheral blood. These receptors all come from a man aged 70-80 years with acute or convalescent COVID-19.

There are a few counts of this clone. The chain combines TRBV19 with TRBJ2-1, with 7 bases that match TRBD2. Looked up from germline, CDR1 is LNHDA and CDR2 is SQIVND (reference sequence). This CDR3 comprises 13 residues. The J segment lost 10 bases and the V segment lost 5 bases, leaving 8 bases of the junction unmatched. CDR3 sequence (DNA): TGTGCCAGTAGTTCCAGCGGGATTAGAGAGCAGTTCTTC. Translating gives CASSSSGIREQFF.

This clone was counted only a few times. In DNA, the CDR3 is TGTGCCAGTAGTATACCAGGAGGGACCGGGGAGCTGTTTTTT. It encodes CASSIPGGTGELFF. The chain combines TRBV19 with TRBJ2-2; D is perhaps TRBD2 (6 bases). The germline CDR1 and CDR2 sequences are LNHDA and SQIVND (reference sequence). This CDR3 contains 14 residues. V lost 2 bases and J 5 bases, leaving 9 bases between the germline ends.

V usage is TRBV27 and J usage is TRBJ1-2; D remains unclear. The CDR3 runs to 14 residues. V lost 11 bases to trimming and J lost 3 bases, with 19 bases between them. CDR1 MNHEY and CDR2 SMNVEV come from the germline V gene (reference sequence). CDR3 DNA sequence: TGTGCCGCAGAGGGAGAAAGGACGGACTATGGCTACACCTTC. It encodes CAAEGERTDYGYTF.

V and J are TRBV2 and TRBJ2-7; TRBD2 might be the D (6 bases). Germline V gene lookup returns CDR1 SNHLY and CDR2 FYNNEI. V dropped 7 bases and J dropped 3 bases, with 10 bases sitting between them. There are 12 residues in the CDR3. The CDR3 loop reads CASKGTYYEQYF. The CDR3, as DNA: TGTGCCAGCAAGGGGACTTACTACGAGCAGTACTTC.

This clone was picked up a small number of times. The V gene is TRBV5-4, the J gene TRBJ2-7; 10 bases fit TRBD2. Trimming removed 2 bases from V and 7 bases from J; junction bases left unmatched: 9. CDR1 and CDR2 from the germline V gene are SGHNT and YYREEE (reference sequence). The CDR3 covers 15 residues. DNA for the CDR3: TGTGCCAGCAGCTTTCTTTCTAGCGGGAGAGAAGAGCAGTACTTC. It codes for CASSFLSSGREEQYF.

The chain recombines TRBV3-1 (or the pseudogene TRBV3-2) with TRBJ2-3, with TRBD2 as a possible D gene (6 bases). V was cut by 0 bases and J by 4 bases, with 11 bases left in between. CDR3 length equals 15 residues. Germline CDR1 is LGHDT and CDR2 is YNNKEL (reference sequence). The DNA for the CDR3 is TGTGCCAGCAGCCAAGATCCGGGGGAAGCAGATACGCAGTATTTT. It specifies CASSQDPGEADTQYF.

This chain uses TRBV6-5 with TRBJ2-2; D is uncertain. Trimming stripped 0 bases from V and 5 bases from J, with 7 bases between. Germline V gives CDR1 MNHEY, CDR2 SVGAGI. The CDR3 runs to 14 residues. CDR3 in amino acids: CASSYSAVTGELFF. In nucleotides, the CDR3 is TGTGCCAGCAGTTACTCTGCGGTTACCGGGGAGCTGTTTTTT.

V is TRBV9 and J is TRBJ2-5, with 9 bases matching TRBD1. Germline loops: CDR1 SGDLS, CDR2 YYNGEE. The CDR3 consists of 13 residues. V lost 4 bases, J lost 9 bases, and 7 bases stayed unmatched. This CDR3 is CASSRDRGSAQYF. The CDR3 DNA follows: TGTGCCAGCAGCAGAGACAGGGGGTCGGCCCAGTACTTC.

A single count supports this clone. The sample holds other DNA sequences that translate to the same CDR3. This chain uses TRBV4-2 with TRBJ2-7; 9 bases align to TRBD2. Germline CDR1 and CDR2: LGHNA and YNFKEQ. The V and J ends lost 0 bases and 1 base, in that order; junction bases with no gene match: 7. This CDR3 has 17 amino acids. In nucleotides, the CDR3 is TGTGCCAGCAGCCAAGATCGGGTAGCGGGAGTGTCCTACGAGCAGTACTTC. Translated, it gives CASSQDRVAGVSYEQYF.

This chain connects TRBV27 to TRBJ2-7, with 7 bases identical to TRBD2. CDR1 and CDR2 (germline): MNHEY, SMNVEV (reference sequence). J lost 0 bases, V lost 5 bases, and 10 bases had no gene match. The CDR3 is made up of 16 amino acids. The DNA of the CDR3 is TGTGCCAGCAGTCCAGGGACTACCCCTTTCTCCTACGAGCAGTACTTC. Its protein is CASSPGTTPFSYEQYF.

The sample holds one count of this clone. CDR3 in DNA: TGCGCCAGCAGCTTGGTCCAGGGGGGCGGGGAGCTGTTTTTT. Encoded protein: CASSLVQGGGELFF. The chain links TRBV5-1 to TRBJ2-2, with TRBD1 as a possible D gene (7 bases). With 0 bases removed from V and 7 bases from J, the gap between germline ends came to 10 bases. The length of the CDR3 is 14 residues. Germline values: CDR1 SGHRS, CDR2 YFSETQ.

This sequence joins TRBV4-3 and TRBJ2-3, with 9 positions matching TRBD2. The CDR3 runs 18 residues. V gave up 0 bases and J gave up 0 bases; unmatched junction bases: 7. Per the germline V gene, CDR1 is LGHNA and CDR2 is YSLEER. In DNA form, the CDR3 reads TGCGCCAGCAGCCAAGATCCCCCTGGACTAGCGAGCACAGATACGCAGTATTTT. It translates to CASSQDPPGLASTDTQYF.

This clone was recorded only once. V and J are TRBV5-1 and TRBJ2-7, with 7 bases matching TRBD1. With V trimmed by 2 bases and J by 0 bases, 2 bases remained unmatched. The CDR3 extends over 14 amino acids. Germline CDR1 and CDR2: SGHRS and YFSETQ. CDR3 loop: CASSFGQVSYEQYF. The CDR3 bases are TGCGCCAGCAGCTTTGGACAGGTCTCCTACGAGCAGTACTTC.

The V call is TRBV19, the J call TRBJ2-3, with D maybe TRBD2 (5 bases). Germline CDR1 LNHDA, CDR2 SQIVND (reference sequence). Trimming left V 8 bases short and J 4 bases short, with 10 bases between. The CDR3 is 12 residues long. Here the CDR3 DNA reads TGTGCCAGTCGGACCGGGGCAGATACGCAGTATTTT. Translated, it gives CASRTGADTQYF.

The J gene is TRBJ1-1, the V gene TRBV6-2 or TRBV6-3; 9 bases align to TRBD1. Unmatched junction bases numbered 9, after V lost 7 bases and J lost 6 bases. The CDR3 covers 14 residues. Germline CDR1 and CDR2: MNHEY and SVGEGT. The CDR3 loop reads CASIPDRGFPEAFF. As DNA, the CDR3 is TGTGCCAGCATCCCGGACAGGGGTTTCCCTGAAGCTTTCTTT.

The chain uses TRBV7-9 and TRBJ1-2; no clear D gene. V lost 0 bases, J lost 8 bases, and 13 bases lay in between. This CDR3 has 14 residues. Germline V CDR1 and CDR2: SEHNR, FQNEAQ (reference sequence). CDR3 DNA: TGTGCCAGCAGCTTAGCGCACCCAGGTTCCGGCTACACCTTC. It is translated as CASSLAHPGSGYTF.

V and J are TRBV9 and TRBJ2-1, with 11 nucleotides matching TRBD2. Trimming took 6 bases from V and 13 from J; bases not matched to a gene: 21. This CDR3 is 17 amino acids long. In germline, CDR1 is SGDLS, CDR2 YYNGEE. The CDR3 region has the DNA TGTGCCAGCAACTCCTTCGAGACTGGGACTAGCGGCCTACTACAGTTCTTC. It encodes CASNSFETGTSGLLQFF.

The chain links TRBV2 to TRBJ2-1; maybe TRBD2 (6 bases). Germline values: CDR1 SNHLY, CDR2 FYNNEI. This CDR3 has 14 residues. V gave up 7 bases and J gave up 3 bases, with 13 bases separating them. The CDR3 is CASTSPGSYNEQFF. The CDR3 region has the DNA TGTGCCAGCACTAGCCCCGGGAGCTACAATGAGCAGTTCTTC.

This clone was seen a single time. The CDR3 spells CARSLGRGKTF. CDR3 bases: TGTGCCAGAAGCCTCGGCAGGGGAAAAACCTTC. V and J are TRBV5-3 and TRBJ1-2; TRBD1 might be the D (6 bases). TRBV5-3 is annotated as an ORF whose role is uncertain. This CDR3 is 11 amino acids long. The ends were cut back, 4 bases at V and 14 bases at J, with 15 bases in the middle.

This CDR3 reads CASSLAIAVDEQFF. In nucleotides, the CDR3 is TGTGCCAGCAGCTTGGCCATTGCGGTAGATGAGCAGTTCTTC. The rearrangement uses TRBV5-8 and TRBJ2-1; no firm D call. Germline lookup yields CDR1 SGHTS and CDR2 YDEGEE. The germline V and J ends were trimmed by 0 bases and 8 bases, with 12 bases remaining between them. CDR3 length equals 14 residues.

The chain carries TRBV15 and TRBJ2-3; 8 nucleotides match TRBD1. The CDR3 is 15 residues long. V was pared by 3 bases and J by 3 bases, with 5 bases of the junction left unmatched. The germline gives CDR1 LNHNV, CDR2 YYDKDF (reference sequence). The CDR3 coding sequence is TGTGCCACCAGCAGTTCCAGGGGGCGGACAGATACGCAGTATTTT. It codes for CATSSSRGRTDTQYF.

The chain is built from TRBV19 and TRBJ1-1; D call uncertain. This CDR3 has 14 amino acids. V dropped 3 bases and J dropped 5 bases, with 13 bases sitting between them. The V gene's germline CDR1 is LNHDA and CDR2 SQIVND (reference sequence). The CDR3, as DNA: TGTGCCAGTAGTATGGGTGCGGGTTTGACTGAAGCTTTCTTT. It is translated as CASSMGAGLTEAFF.

V gene TRBV7-2 combines with J gene TRBJ1-5, with 10 positions matching TRBD1. V was pared by 0 bases and J by 5 bases, with 4 bases of the junction left unmatched. The CDR3 extends over 16 amino acids. The germline gives CDR1 SGHTA, CDR2 FQGNSA. This chain's CDR3 is CASSLAGTGADQPQHF. The CDR3 DNA sequence: TGTGCCAGCAGCTTAGCTGGGACAGGGGCTGATCAGCCCCAGCATTTT.